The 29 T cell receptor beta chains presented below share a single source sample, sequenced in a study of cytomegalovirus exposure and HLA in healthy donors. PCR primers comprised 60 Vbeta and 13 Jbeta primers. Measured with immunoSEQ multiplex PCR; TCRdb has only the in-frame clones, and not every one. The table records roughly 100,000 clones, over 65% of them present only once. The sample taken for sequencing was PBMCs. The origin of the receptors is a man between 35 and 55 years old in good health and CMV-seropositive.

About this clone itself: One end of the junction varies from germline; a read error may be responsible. The CDR3 DNA sequence: TGTGCCAGCAGCTTAGTTGTCCACTCTGGGGCCAACGGCCTGACTTTC. It specifies CASSLVVHSGANGLTF. The V and J genes are TRBV11-3 and TRBJ2-6, with TRBD1 as a possible D gene (5 bases). CDR1 SGHNT and CDR2 YENEEA come from the germline V gene. The CDR3 is made up of 16 amino acids.

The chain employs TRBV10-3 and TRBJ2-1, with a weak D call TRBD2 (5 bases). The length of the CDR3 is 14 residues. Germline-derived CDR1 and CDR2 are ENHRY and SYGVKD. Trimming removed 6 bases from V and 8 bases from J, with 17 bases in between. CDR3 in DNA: TGTGCCATCAGGGGAGCCGGCCATGGGGATGAGCAGTTCTTC. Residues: CAIRGAGHGDEQFF.

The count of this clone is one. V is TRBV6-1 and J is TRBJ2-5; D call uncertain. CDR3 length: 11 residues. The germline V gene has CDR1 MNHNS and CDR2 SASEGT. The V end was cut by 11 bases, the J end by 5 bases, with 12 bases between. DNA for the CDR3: TGTGCCGACACGCCCCGGGAGACCCAGTACTTC. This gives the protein CADTPRETQYF.

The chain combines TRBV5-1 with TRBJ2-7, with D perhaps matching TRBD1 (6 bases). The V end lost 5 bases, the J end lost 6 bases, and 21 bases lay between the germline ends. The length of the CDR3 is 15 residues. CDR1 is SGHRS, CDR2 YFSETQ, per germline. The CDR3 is CASSWGQGKGSEQYF. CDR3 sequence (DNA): TGCGCCAGCAGTTGGGGGCAGGGGAAGGGAAGCGAGCAGTACTTC.

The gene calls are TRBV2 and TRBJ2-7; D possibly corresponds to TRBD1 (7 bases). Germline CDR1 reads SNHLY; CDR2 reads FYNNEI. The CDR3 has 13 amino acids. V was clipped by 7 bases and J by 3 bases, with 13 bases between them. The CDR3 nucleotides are TGTGCCAGCACCCCAGGGGGGCGCTACGAGCAGTACTTC. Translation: CASTPGGRYEQYF.

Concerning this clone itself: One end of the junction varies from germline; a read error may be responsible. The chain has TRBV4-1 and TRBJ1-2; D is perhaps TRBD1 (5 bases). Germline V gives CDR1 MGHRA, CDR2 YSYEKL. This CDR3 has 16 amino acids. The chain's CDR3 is CAGSQGDGASINGYTF. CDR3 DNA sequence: TGCGCCGGCAGCCAAGGAGATGGGGCTTCGATTAATGGCTACACCTTC.

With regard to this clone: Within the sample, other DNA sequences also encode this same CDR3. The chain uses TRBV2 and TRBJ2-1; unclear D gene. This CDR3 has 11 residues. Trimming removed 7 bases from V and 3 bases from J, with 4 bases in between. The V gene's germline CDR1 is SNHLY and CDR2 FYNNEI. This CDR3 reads CASTGYNEQFF. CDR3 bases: TGTGCCAGCACGGGCTACAATGAGCAGTTCTTC.

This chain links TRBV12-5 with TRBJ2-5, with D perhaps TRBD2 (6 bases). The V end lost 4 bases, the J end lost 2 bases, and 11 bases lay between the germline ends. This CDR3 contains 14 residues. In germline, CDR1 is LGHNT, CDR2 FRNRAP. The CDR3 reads CASGSGAGQETQYF. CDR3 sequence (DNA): TGTGCTAGTGGTTCCGGCGCGGGACAAGAGACCCAGTACTTC.

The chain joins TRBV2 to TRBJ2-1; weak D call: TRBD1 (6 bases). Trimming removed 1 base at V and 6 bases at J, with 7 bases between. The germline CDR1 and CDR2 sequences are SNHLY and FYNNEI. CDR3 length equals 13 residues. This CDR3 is CASSEGQVNEQFF. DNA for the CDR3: TGTGCCAGCAGTGAAGGACAGGTCAATGAGCAGTTCTTC.

CDR3 in amino acids: CASSDRATLYEQYF. In DNA, the CDR3 is TGTGCCAGCAGTGACAGGGCTACCCTCTACGAGCAGTACTTC. The chain combines TRBV2 with TRBJ2-7; possible D gene TRBD1, 5 bases. The CDR3 has 14 amino acids. Germline V CDR1 and CDR2: SNHLY, FYNNEI. V lost 3 bases, J lost 3 bases, and 12 bases lay in between.

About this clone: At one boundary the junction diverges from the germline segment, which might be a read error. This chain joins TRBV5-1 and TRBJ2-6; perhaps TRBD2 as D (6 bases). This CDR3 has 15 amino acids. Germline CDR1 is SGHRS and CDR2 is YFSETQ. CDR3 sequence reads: CASSLESGGANGLTF. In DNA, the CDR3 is TGCGCCAGCAGCTTGGAATCCGGCGGGGCCAACGGCCTGACTTTC.

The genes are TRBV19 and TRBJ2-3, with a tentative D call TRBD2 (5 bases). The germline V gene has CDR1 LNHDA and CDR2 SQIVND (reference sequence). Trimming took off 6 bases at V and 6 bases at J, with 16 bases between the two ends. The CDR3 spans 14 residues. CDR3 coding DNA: TGTGCCAGTAGCCTGGGGTGGACGGGGGATACGCAGTATTTT. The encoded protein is CASSLGWTGDTQYF.

The CDR3 sequence is CASSFGQAYNEQFF. DNA of the CDR3: TGTGCCAGCAGTTTCGGACAGGCCTACAATGAGCAGTTCTTC. V is TRBV5-4 and J is TRBJ2-1, with 7 bases aligning to TRBD1. The V gene's germline CDR1 is SGHNT and CDR2 YYREEE (reference sequence). The CDR3 consists of 14 residues. V shed 5 bases and J 2 bases; nucleotides not matched to a gene: 4.

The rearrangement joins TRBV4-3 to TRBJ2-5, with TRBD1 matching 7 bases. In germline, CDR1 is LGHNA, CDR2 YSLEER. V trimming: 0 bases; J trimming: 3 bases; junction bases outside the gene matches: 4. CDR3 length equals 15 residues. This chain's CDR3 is CASSQDDRAEETQYF. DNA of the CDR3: TGCGCCAGCAGCCAAGACGACAGGGCGGAAGAGACCCAGTACTTC.

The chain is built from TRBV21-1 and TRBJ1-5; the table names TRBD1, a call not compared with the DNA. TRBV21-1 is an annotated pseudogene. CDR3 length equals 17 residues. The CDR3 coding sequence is TGTGCCAGCACCACAGGGGATCGACTGCATAGCAATCAGCCCCAGCATTTT. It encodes CASTTGDRLHSNQPQHF.

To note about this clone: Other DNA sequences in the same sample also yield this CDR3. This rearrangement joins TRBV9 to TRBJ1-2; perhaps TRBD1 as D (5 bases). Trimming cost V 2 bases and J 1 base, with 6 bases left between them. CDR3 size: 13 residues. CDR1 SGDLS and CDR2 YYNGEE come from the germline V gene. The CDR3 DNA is TGTGCCAGCAGCGTTGACAGTAACTATGGCTACACCTTC. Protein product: CASSVDSNYGYTF.

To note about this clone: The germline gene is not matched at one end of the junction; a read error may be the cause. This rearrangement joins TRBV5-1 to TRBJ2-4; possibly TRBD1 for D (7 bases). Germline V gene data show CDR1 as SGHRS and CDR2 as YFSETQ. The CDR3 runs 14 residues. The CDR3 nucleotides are TGCGCCAGCAGCCAGGAGGGGACAGCCAACAGTCAGTACTTC. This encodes CASSQEGTANSQYF.

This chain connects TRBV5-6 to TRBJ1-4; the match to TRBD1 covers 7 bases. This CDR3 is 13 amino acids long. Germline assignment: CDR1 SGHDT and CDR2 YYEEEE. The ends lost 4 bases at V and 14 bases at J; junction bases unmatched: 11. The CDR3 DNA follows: TGTGCCAGCAGCCCGGGACAGACGGGTCAGCTGTTTTTT. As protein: CASSPGQTGQLFF.

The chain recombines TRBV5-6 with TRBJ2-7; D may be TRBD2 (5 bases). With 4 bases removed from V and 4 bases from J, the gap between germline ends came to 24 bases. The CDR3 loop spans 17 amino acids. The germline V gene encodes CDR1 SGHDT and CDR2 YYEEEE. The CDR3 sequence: CASSTFGGGEPSYEQYF. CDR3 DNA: TGTGCCAGCAGCACATTTGGAGGCGGAGAACCTTCATACGAGCAGTACTTC.

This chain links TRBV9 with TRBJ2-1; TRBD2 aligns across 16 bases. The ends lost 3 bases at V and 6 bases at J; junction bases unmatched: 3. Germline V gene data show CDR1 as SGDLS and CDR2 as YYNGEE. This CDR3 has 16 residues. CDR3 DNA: TGTGCCAGCAGCGCCGGGACTAGCGGGGGGGTCAATGAGCAGTTCTTC. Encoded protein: CASSAGTSGGVNEQFF.

The CDR3 region is CASSTDRVYGYTF. CDR3 coding DNA: TGTGCCAGCAGTACGGACAGGGTATATGGCTACACCTTC. The chain combines TRBV14 with TRBJ1-2; 8 nucleotides line up with TRBD1. Unmatched junction bases numbered 5, after V lost 6 bases and J lost 5 bases. CDR1 SGHDN and CDR2 FVKESK come from the germline V gene. The CDR3 length is 13 residues.

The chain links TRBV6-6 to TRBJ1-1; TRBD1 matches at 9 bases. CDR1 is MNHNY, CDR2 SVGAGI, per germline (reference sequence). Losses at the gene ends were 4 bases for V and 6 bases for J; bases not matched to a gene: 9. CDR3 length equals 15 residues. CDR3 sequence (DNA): TGTGCCAGCAGTTTTGGGGGACAGGGCGGGGCTGAAGCTTTCTTT. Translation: CASSFGGQGGAEAFF.

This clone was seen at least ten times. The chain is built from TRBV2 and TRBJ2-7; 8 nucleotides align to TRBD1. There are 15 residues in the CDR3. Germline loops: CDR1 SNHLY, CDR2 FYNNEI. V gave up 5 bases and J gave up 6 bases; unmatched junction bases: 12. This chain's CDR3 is CASSYDRGISSEQYF. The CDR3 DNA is TGTGCCAGCAGTTATGACAGGGGAATTAGCTCCGAGCAGTACTTC.

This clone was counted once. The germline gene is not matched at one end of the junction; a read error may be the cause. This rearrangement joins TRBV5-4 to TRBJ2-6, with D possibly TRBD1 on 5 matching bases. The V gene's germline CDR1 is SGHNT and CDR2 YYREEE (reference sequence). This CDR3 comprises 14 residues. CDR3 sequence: CASSLGSGANGLTF. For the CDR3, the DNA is TGTGCCAGCAGCTTGGGATCTGGGGCCAACGGCCTGACTTTC.

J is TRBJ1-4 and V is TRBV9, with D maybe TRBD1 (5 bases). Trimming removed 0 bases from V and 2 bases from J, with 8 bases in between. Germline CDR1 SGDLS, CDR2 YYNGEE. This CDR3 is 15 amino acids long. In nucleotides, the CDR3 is TGTGCCAGCAGCGTAGGGGGGGGGACTAATGAAAAACTGTTTTTT. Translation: CASSVGGGTNEKLFF.

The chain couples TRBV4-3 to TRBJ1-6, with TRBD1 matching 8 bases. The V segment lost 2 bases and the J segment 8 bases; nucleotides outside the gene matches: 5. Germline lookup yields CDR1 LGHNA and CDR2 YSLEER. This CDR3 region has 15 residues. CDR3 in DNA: TGCGCCAGCAGCCAACAGGACAGGGTGGATTCACCCCTCCACTTT. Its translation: CASSQQDRVDSPLHF.

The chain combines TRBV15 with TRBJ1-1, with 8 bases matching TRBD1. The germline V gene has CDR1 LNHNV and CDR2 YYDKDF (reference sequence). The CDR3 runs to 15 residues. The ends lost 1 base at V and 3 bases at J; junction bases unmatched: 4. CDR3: CATSRARGRDTEAFF. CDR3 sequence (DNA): TGTGCCACCAGCAGAGCCAGGGGGCGGGACACTGAAGCTTTCTTT. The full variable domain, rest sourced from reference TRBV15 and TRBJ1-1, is DAMVIQNPRYQVTQFGKPVTLSCSQTLNHNVMYWYQQKSSQAPKLLFHYYDKDFNNEADTPDNFQSRRPNTSFCFLDIRSPGLGDTAMYLCATSRARGRDTEAFFGQGTRLTVV.

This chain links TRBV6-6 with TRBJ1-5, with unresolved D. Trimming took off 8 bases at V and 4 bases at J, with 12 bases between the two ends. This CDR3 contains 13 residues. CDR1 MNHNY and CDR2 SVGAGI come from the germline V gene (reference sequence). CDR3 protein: CASRSGGNQPQHF. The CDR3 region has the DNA TGTGCCAGCCGCTCCGGAGGGAATCAGCCCCAGCATTTT.

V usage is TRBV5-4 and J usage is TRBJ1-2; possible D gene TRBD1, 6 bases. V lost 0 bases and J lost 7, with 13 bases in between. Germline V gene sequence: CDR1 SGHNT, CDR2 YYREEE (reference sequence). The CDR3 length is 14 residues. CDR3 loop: CASSLDNRDPGYTF. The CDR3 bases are TGTGCCAGCAGCTTGGATAACAGGGACCCTGGCTACACCTTC. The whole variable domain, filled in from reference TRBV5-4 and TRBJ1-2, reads ETGVTQSPTHLIKTRGQQVTLRCSSQSGHNTVSWYQQALGQGPQFIFQYYREEENGRGNFPPRFSGLQFPNYSSELNVNALELDDSALYLCASSLDNRDPGYTFGSGTRLTVV.